This TCR beta chain was recorded in a study of shared clonotypes between healthy human individuals. CD45RA+ naive and CD45RA-negative memory subsets were separated from CD4+ cells. The CDR3 is 10 amino acids. Trimming shortened V by 4 bases and J by 5 bases, and 2 bases separated the two germline ends. Germline loops: CDR1 MRHNA, CDR2 SNTAGT. TCRdb's table, derived via immunoSEQ multiplex PCR, lists solely in-frame clones and lacks some. The profile shows about 2.3 million clones, more than 80% of them singletons. The receptor's source is a young man in good health. Some clones in this sample may be carry-over from other donors' samples. This chain connects TRBV6-4 to TRBJ1-1; D is unresolved. Sequences were obtained from naive CD4+ T cells from PBMCs. Subset here: CD45RA+ positively selected. This chain's CDR3 is CASSGTEAFF. For the CDR3, the DNA is TGTGCCAGCAGTGGGACTGAAGCTTTCTTT.